These 23 T cell receptor beta chains originate from one sample sequenced in a study of blood T cell repertoires in COVID-19. The table came from immunoSEQ multiplex PCR; TCRdb's copy has only in-frame clones and leaves some out. Of roughly 440,000 clones listed, roughly 88% are singletons. The sequencing input was peripheral blood. The receptors here all came from a woman in her forties or fifties with COVID-19, enrolled during active disease.

The chain employs TRBV7-3 and TRBJ2-1, with D perhaps matching TRBD1 (5 bases). Germline V gives CDR1 SGHTA, CDR2 FQGTGA. The CDR3 covers 15 residues. Trimming removed 5 bases at V and 0 bases at J, with 11 bases between. This chain's CDR3 is CASSPDISSYNEQFF. The CDR3 DNA reads as TGTGCCAGCAGCCCGGACATTAGCTCCTACAATGAGCAGTTCTTC.

This sequence joins TRBV25-1 and TRBJ2-5; 7 bases agree with TRBD1. The germline V gene encodes CDR1 MGHDK and CDR2 SYGVNS. This CDR3 is 15 amino acids long. The V and J ends lost 3 bases and 4 bases, in that order; junction bases with no gene match: 8. Here the CDR3 DNA reads TGTGCCAGCAGTGATCCGACCGACAGGGTAGAGACCCAGTACTTC. This codes for CASSDPTDRVETQYF.

This clone was picked up one time. This chain connects TRBV30 to TRBJ1-4, with D maybe TRBD1 (5 bases). CDR1 is GTSNPN and CDR2 is SVGIG in the germline V gene (reference sequence). V lost 3 bases and J lost 4, with 9 bases in between. The CDR3 spans 13 residues. This chain's CDR3 is CAWRGGLNEKLFF. As DNA, the CDR3 is TGTGCCTGGAGGGGGGGACTTAATGAAAAACTGTTTTTT. The complete variable domain, with remaining parts taken from reference TRBV30 and TRBJ1-4, reads SQTIHQWPATLVQPVGSPLSLECTVEGTSNPNLYWYRQAAGRGLQLLFYSVGIGQISSEVPQNLSASRPQDRQFILSSKKLLLSDSGFYLCAWRGGLNEKLFFGSGTQLSVL.

This clone was found once. The V gene is TRBV5-4, the J gene TRBJ2-1, with D possibly TRBD1 on 6 matching bases. Trimming cost V 3 bases and J 5 bases, with 15 bases left between them. The CDR3 runs 15 residues. CDR1 SGHNT and CDR2 YYREEE come from the germline V gene (reference sequence). The CDR3 loop is CASSSQARGHNEQFF. CDR3 coding DNA: TGTGCCAGCAGCTCCCAGGCCAGGGGCCACAATGAGCAGTTCTTC. Based on the CDR3 plus reference TRBV5-4 and TRBJ2-1, the full variable domain is ETGVTQSPTHLIKTRGQQVTLRCSSQSGHNTVSWYQQALGQGPQFIFQYYREEENGRGNFPPRFSGLQFPNYSSELNVNALELDDSALYLCASSSQARGHNEQFFGPGTRLTVL.

The chain employs TRBV6-5 and TRBJ2-7; D ambiguous. V dropped 0 bases and J dropped 0 bases, with 12 bases sitting between them. Germline V gene lookup returns CDR1 MNHEY and CDR2 SVGAGI. The CDR3 spans 16 residues. CDR3 region: CASSYSSLLSSYEQYF. The CDR3 region has the DNA TGTGCCAGCAGTTACTCGTCCCTATTAAGCTCCTACGAGCAGTACTTC.

This sequence joins TRBV3-1 (or the pseudogene TRBV3-2) and TRBJ2-5; TRBD1 might be the D (6 bases). Germline V gene lookup returns CDR1 LGHDT and CDR2 YNNKEL (reference sequence). V lost 0 bases and J lost 2, with 10 bases in between. CDR3 length equals 15 residues. CDR3 sequence reads: CASSQESGQQETQYF. CDR3 coding DNA: TGTGCCAGCAGCCAAGAATCCGGACAGCAAGAGACCCAGTACTTC.

The chain carries TRBV7-9 and TRBJ1-3, with D unresolved. Germline CDR1 reads SEHNR; CDR2 reads FQNEAQ (reference sequence). V lost 10 bases to trimming and J lost 0 bases, with 10 bases between them. This CDR3 contains 13 residues. This CDR3 reads CAILHSSGNTIYF. In nucleotides, the CDR3 is TGTGCCATCCTTCATAGCTCTGGAAACACCATATATTTT.

V usage is TRBV5-1 and J usage is TRBJ1-2, with TRBD1 matching over 9 bases. The CDR3 loop spans 15 amino acids. Per germline, CDR1 SGHRS and CDR2 YFSETQ. V lost 2 bases to trimming and J lost 7 bases; unmatched junction nucleotides: 9. Here the CDR3 DNA reads TGCGCCAGCAGCTTAACAGGGGGCGGCCCCTTTGGCTACACCTTC. It yields the protein CASSLTGGGPFGYTF.

The rearrangement uses TRBV18 and TRBJ2-6; a weak D match, TRBD1 (6 bases). The CDR3 is 17 residues long. The germline V gene has CDR1 KGHSH and CDR2 LQKENI. Trimming stripped 3 bases from V and 0 bases from J, with 12 bases between. Here the CDR3 DNA reads TGTGCCAGCTCACCCCCGGGACAACACTCTGGGGCCAACGTCCTGACTTTC. Its protein is CASSPPGQHSGANVLTF.

The chain joins TRBV27 to TRBJ1-4; maybe TRBD1 (6 bases). Germline V gene sequence: CDR1 MNHEY, CDR2 SMNVEV (reference sequence). V was clipped by 6 bases and J by 5 bases, with 13 bases between them. There are 14 residues in the CDR3. The CDR3 loop is CASRSTGANEKLFF. The CDR3 DNA follows: TGTGCCAGCAGGTCGACAGGCGCGAATGAAAAACTGTTTTTT.

The chain links TRBV28 to TRBJ2-2; TRBD1 aligns across 8 bases. The CDR3 has 15 amino acids. Germline lookup yields CDR1 MDHEN and CDR2 SYDVKM. The junction had 2 bases not matched to a gene; V was cut back by 4 bases and J by 1 base. Here the CDR3 reads CASSSTGGNTGELFF. CDR3 sequence (DNA): TGTGCCAGCAGTTCAACAGGGGGGAACACCGGGGAGCTGTTTTTT.

The genes are TRBV18 and TRBJ2-7; a weak D match, TRBD1 (5 bases). V lost 3 bases and J lost 5, with 8 bases in between. This CDR3 is 12 amino acids long. Germline loops: CDR1 KGHSH, CDR2 LQKENI. CDR3 sequence (DNA): TGTGCCAGCTCACCCCAGGGTAACGAGCAGTACTTC. Its protein product is CASSPQGNEQYF. Using reference TRBV18 and TRBJ2-7 for the parts outside the CDR3, the full variable domain is NAGVMQNPRHLVRRRGQEARLRCSPMKGHSHVYWYRQLPEEGLKFMVYLQKENIIDESGMPKERFSAEFPKEGPSILRIQQVVRGDSAAYFCASSPQGNEQYFGPGTRLTVT.

This clone was observed a few times. The CDR3 DNA reads as TGTGCCAGCAGTGATACTATGAACACTGAAGCTTTCTTT. Translation: CASSDTMNTEAFF. The chain joins TRBV2 to TRBJ1-1; no reliable D call. The ends were cut back, 3 bases at V and 0 bases at J, with 5 bases in the middle. The CDR3 extends over 13 amino acids. Germline CDR1 SNHLY, CDR2 FYNNEI.

The V call is TRBV29-1, the J call TRBJ2-5; no clear D. CDR3 length: 11 residues. Trimming shortened V by 5 bases and J by 0 bases, and 4 bases separated the two germline ends. The V gene's germline CDR1 is SQVTM and CDR2 ANQGSEA. This chain's CDR3 is CSVQNQETQYF. The CDR3 bases are TGCAGCGTTCAGAACCAAGAGACCCAGTACTTC.

V and J are TRBV7-2 and TRBJ2-2, with unresolved D. Trimming shortened V by 3 bases and J by 4 bases, and 6 bases separated the two germline ends. The CDR3 extends over 13 amino acids. The germline CDR1 and CDR2 sequences are SGHTA and FQGNSA. The chain's CDR3 is CASSLASTGELFF. CDR3 nucleotides: TGTGCCAGCAGCTTGGCTAGCACCGGGGAGCTGTTTTTT.

V gene TRBV18 combines with J gene TRBJ2-7; 8 bases match TRBD2. Per the germline V gene, CDR1 is KGHSH and CDR2 is LQKENI. The CDR3 spans 15 residues. The ends lost 3 bases at V and 4 bases at J; junction bases unmatched: 8. The CDR3 DNA is TGTGCCAGCTCACCCCTCGCGGGGGGCCAGTACGAGCAGTACTTC. It is translated as CASSPLAGGQYEQYF.

V and J are TRBV4-2 and TRBJ2-7, with a tentative D call TRBD2 (6 bases). V was clipped by 3 bases and J by 4 bases, with 22 bases between them. There are 17 residues in the CDR3. CDR1 and CDR2 (germline): LGHNA, YNFKEQ. The CDR3 loop reads CASSQEYGGGGMYEQYF. As DNA, the CDR3 is TGTGCCAGCAGCCAGGAGTACGGAGGAGGAGGGATGTACGAGCAGTACTTC.

The gene calls are TRBV5-1 and TRBJ1-6, with 7 bases that match TRBD1. Trimming cost V 0 bases and J 10 bases; bases outside gene matches: 4. Germline loops: CDR1 SGHRS, CDR2 YFSETQ. This CDR3 is 14 amino acids long. Here the CDR3 reads CASSLGPQGSPLHF. Written as DNA, the CDR3 is TGCGCCAGCAGCTTGGGGCCACAGGGGTCACCCCTCCACTTT. Filled out from reference TRBV5-1 and TRBJ1-6, the complete variable domain reads KAGVTQTPRYLIKTRGQQVTLSCSPISGHRSVSWYQQTPGQGLQFLFEYFSETQRNKGNFPGRFSGRQFSNSRSEMNVSTLELGDSALYLCASSLGPQGSPLHFGNGTRLTVT.

This clone was picked up a small number of times. This chain links TRBV7-9 with TRBJ2-1, with a tentative D call TRBD2 (5 bases). V was cut by 1 base and J by 8 bases, with 9 bases left in between. This CDR3 has 13 residues. Germline V CDR1 and CDR2: SEHNR, FQNEAQ (reference sequence). CDR3 loop: CASSLDGNDEQFF. The CDR3 coding sequence is TGTGCCAGCAGCTTAGACGGGAACGATGAGCAGTTCTTC. Looking up the rest from reference TRBV7-9 and TRBJ2-1 gives the full variable domain: DTGVSQNPRHKITKRGQNVTFRCDPISEHNRLYWYRQTLGQGPEFLTYFQNEAQLEKSRLLSDRFSAERPKGSFSTLEIQRTEQGDSAMYLCASSLDGNDEQFFGPGTRLTVL.

The chain couples TRBV5-1 to TRBJ1-1; D is possibly TRBD1 (5 bases). The CDR3 extends over 14 amino acids. CDR1 is SGHRS, CDR2 YFSETQ, per germline. V lost 2 bases and J 0 bases, leaving 8 bases between the germline ends. The CDR3 sequence: CASSLTQVNTEAFF. The CDR3 DNA reads TGCGCCAGCAGCTTAACACAGGTGAACACTGAAGCTTTCTTT.

In its sample, this clone was seen a few times. The chain joins TRBV7-4 to TRBJ2-2; 12 positions agree with TRBD2. Trimming removed 5 bases from V and 7 bases from J; junction bases left unmatched: 5. The CDR3 has 15 residues. The germline V gene has CDR1 SGHVT and CDR2 SQSDAQ. Here the CDR3 reads CASSTRLAGDGELFF. DNA for the CDR3: TGTGCCAGCAGCACCCGACTAGCGGGGGACGGGGAGCTGTTTTTT. Together with reference TRBV7-4 and TRBJ2-2, the CDR3 gives the full variable domain: GAGVSQSPRYKVAKRGRDVALRCDSISGHVTLYWYRQTLGQGSEVLTYSQSDAQRDKSGRPSGRFSAERPERSVSTLKIQRTEQGDSAVYLCASSTRLAGDGELFFGEGSRLTVL.

The chain uses TRBV2 and TRBJ1-1; D remains unclear. The germline V gene encodes CDR1 SNHLY and CDR2 FYNNEI. The V gene lost 6 bases and the J gene lost 5 bases, with 13 bases spanning the gap. The CDR3 spans 13 residues. As DNA, the CDR3 is TGTGCCAGCAGCTTACAAGGGAGGACTGAAGCTTTCTTT. Translating gives CASSLQGRTEAFF.

CDR3 DNA sequence: TGTGCCAGCAGCTCCCGGTCTCCTTCAGATACGCAGTATTTT. Amino acids: CASSSRSPSDTQYF. This rearrangement joins TRBV7-6 to TRBJ2-3; unclear D gene. CDR1 and CDR2 from the germline V gene are SGHVS and FNYEAQ. V lost 4 bases and J lost 4, with 12 bases in between. The CDR3 totals 14 residues.